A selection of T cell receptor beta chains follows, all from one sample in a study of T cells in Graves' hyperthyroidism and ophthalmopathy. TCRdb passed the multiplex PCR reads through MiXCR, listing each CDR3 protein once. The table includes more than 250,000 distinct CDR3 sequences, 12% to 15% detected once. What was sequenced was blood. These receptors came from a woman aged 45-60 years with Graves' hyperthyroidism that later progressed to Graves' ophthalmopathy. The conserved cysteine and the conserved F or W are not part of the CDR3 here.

CDR3aa: ASSFVWGGANTGELF; j_gene: TRBJ2-2; v_gene: TRBV28
CDR3aa: ASSDPDLTELYEQY; j_gene: TRBJ2-7; v_gene: TRBV10-2
CDR3aa: ASSRQGDDYGYT; j_gene: TRBJ1-2; v_gene: TRBV12-3/TRBV12-4
CDR3aa: ASSYRGPTYEQY; j_gene: TRBJ2-7; v_gene: TRBV27
CDR3aa: ASSLDLYHGELF; j_gene: TRBJ2-2; v_gene: TRBV7-2
CDR3aa: ASSIRTDSEQY; j_gene: TRBJ2-7; v_gene: TRBV19
CDR3aa: SARDGATHSNQPQH; j_gene: TRBJ1-5; v_gene: TRBV20-1
CDR3aa: AWSVPYRRKENEKLF; j_gene: TRBJ1-4; v_gene: TRBV30
CDR3aa: ATLGPAEAF; j_gene: TRBJ1-1; v_gene: TRBV28
CDR3aa: ASSLKRTGQNTEAF; j_gene: TRBJ1-1; v_gene: TRBV5-6
CDR3aa: AGSGTSGYNEQF; j_gene: TRBJ2-1; v_gene: TRBV6-2/TRBV6-3
CDR3aa: ASSFGGGRTGELF; j_gene: TRBJ2-2; v_gene: TRBV7-3
CDR3aa: ASSQAGQGPYEQY; j_gene: TRBJ2-7; v_gene: TRBV3-1
CDR3aa: ASSVLAGVRTDTQY; j_gene: TRBJ2-3; v_gene: TRBV9
CDR3aa: ASSPRSGMNTGELF; j_gene: TRBJ2-2; v_gene: TRBV18
CDR3aa: ASSYSNSGKYNEQF; j_gene: TRBJ2-1; v_gene: TRBV6-2/TRBV6-3
CDR3aa: ASSLGFQMNTEAF; j_gene: TRBJ1-1; v_gene: TRBV28
CDR3aa: ASSLGRFAGGSYNEQF; j_gene: TRBJ2-1; v_gene: TRBV13
CDR3aa: ASGEGGQETQY; j_gene: TRBJ2-5; v_gene: TRBV10-3
CDR3aa: ASRGRGLAGGDEQF; j_gene: TRBJ2-1; v_gene: TRBV19
CDR3aa: ASSGKYNGYGYT; j_gene: TRBJ1-2; v_gene: TRBV2
CDR3aa: AWQASSRYNEQF; j_gene: TRBJ2-1; v_gene: TRBV30
CDR3aa: ASSPGTVKSGELF; j_gene: TRBJ2-2; v_gene: TRBV6-1
CDR3aa: ASGQDWQMAYEQY; j_gene: TRBJ2-7; v_gene: TRBV3-1
CDR3aa: ASRVSGVFSPGELF; j_gene: TRBJ2-2; v_gene: TRBV6-1
CDR3aa: ASSLGQVADTQY; j_gene: TRBJ2-3; v_gene: TRBV28
CDR3aa: ASSQVRGFGTEAF; j_gene: TRBJ1-1; v_gene: TRBV14
CDR3aa: ASSLSQLYQETQY; j_gene: TRBJ2-5; v_gene: TRBV7-9
CDR3aa: ASSLGAVGAGGVNGELF; j_gene: TRBJ2-2; v_gene: TRBV7-7
CDR3aa: ASSPPDRETYEQY; j_gene: TRBJ2-7; v_gene: TRBV18
CDR3aa: ASNIFGGTGELF; j_gene: TRBJ2-2; v_gene: TRBV28
CDR3aa: ASSLSADTQY; j_gene: TRBJ2-3; v_gene: TRBV6-1
CDR3aa: ASSSPTGGIGETQY; j_gene: TRBJ2-5; v_gene: TRBV7-9
CDR3aa: AIKEGTQPQH; j_gene: TRBJ1-5; v_gene: TRBV2
CDR3aa: ASSPSLSGPDTQY; j_gene: TRBJ2-3; v_gene: TRBV3-1
CDR3aa: ASSETSGGTGTYEQY; j_gene: TRBJ2-7; v_gene: TRBV10-2
CDR3aa: ASTRRDRSNQPQH; j_gene: TRBJ1-5; v_gene: TRBV28
CDR3aa: ASSLGGPLNSPLH; j_gene: TRBJ1-6; v_gene: TRBV5-1
CDR3aa: ASSLEQYEQY; j_gene: TRBJ2-7; v_gene: TRBV5-1
CDR3aa: SVEESVAF; j_gene: TRBJ1-1; v_gene: TRBV29-1
CDR3aa: ASSLEWGNNEQF; j_gene: TRBJ2-1; v_gene: TRBV5-1
CDR3aa: ASSFLLVYEQY; j_gene: TRBJ2-7; v_gene: TRBV12-3/TRBV12-4
CDR3aa: ASTIRDRGTDTQY; j_gene: TRBJ2-3; v_gene: TRBV9
CDR3aa: ASSPLLEGGEQY; j_gene: TRBJ2-7; v_gene: TRBV3-1
CDR3aa: ASSVALAGGPSTDTQY; j_gene: TRBJ2-3; v_gene: TRBV9
CDR3aa: ASSHWLAGYNEQF; j_gene: TRBJ2-1; v_gene: TRBV3-1
CDR3aa: AWIPLGQENYGYT; j_gene: TRBJ1-2; v_gene: TRBV30
CDR3aa: AIRVDRAADTQY; j_gene: TRBJ2-3; v_gene: TRBV10-3
CDR3aa: ASSLWGADEAF; j_gene: TRBJ1-1; v_gene: TRBV12-3/TRBV12-4